Listed here are 26 T cell receptor beta chains from one sample, sequenced in a study of T cell changes during pregnancy in multiple sclerosis (dated by TCRdb to the late 2010s). Libraries were built with the immunoSEQ multiplex PCR assay. TCRdb holds this immuneACCESS table with in-frame rearrangements only. Some clones are missing; in checked studies, unresolved V genes explain under half, and the rest has no known cause. Recorded for this sample are fewer than 65,000 clones; about 91% of them occurred a single time. The ten top clones hold 10% of the sample. This material consisted of CD8+ T cells from peripheral blood mononuclear cells, taken after pregnancy. The receptors were gathered from a female donor with multiple sclerosis, enrolled in a pregnancy study.

CDR3 amino acids: CASSQDFQISAYEQYF. The CDR3 DNA follows: TGCGCCAGCAGCCAAGACTTCCAAATTTCAGCCTACGAGCAGTACTTC. The chain is built from TRBV4-1 and TRBJ2-7; D ambiguous. Germline CDR1 is MGHRA and CDR2 is YSYEKL. Trimming removed 0 bases from V and 2 bases from J, with 14 bases in between. This CDR3 has 16 residues.

The chain links TRBV13 to TRBJ2-3; 8 bases are a match to TRBD1. Germline trimming cut 3 bases from V and 5 bases from J; bases unmatched to any gene: 7. The CDR3 sequence is 15 residues long. Germline CDR1 is PRHDT and CDR2 is FYEKMQ (reference sequence). Written as DNA, the CDR3 is TGTGCCAGCAGCTTGGGGCAGGGGGCAGGAGATACGCAGTATTTT. It encodes CASSLGQGAGDTQYF.

The CDR3 spells CAISDLNRGQGGEKLFF. CDR3 coding DNA: TGTGCCATCAGTGATCTCAATAGAGGACAGGGTGGCGAAAAACTGTTTTTT. The chain has TRBV10-3 and TRBJ1-4; TRBD1 matches 8 bases. Trimming cost V 3 bases and J 8 bases; bases outside gene matches: 14. CDR1 is ENHRY, CDR2 SYGVKD, per germline. This CDR3 is 17 amino acids long.

The chain carries TRBV18 and TRBJ2-6; 15 nucleotides align to TRBD2. Per the germline V gene, CDR1 is KGHSH and CDR2 is LQKENI. This CDR3 contains 18 residues. V gave up 6 bases and J gave up 3 bases; unmatched junction bases: 6. In nucleotides, the CDR3 is TGTGCCAGCTCTCGCGGACTAGCGGGGGGGCATGGGGCCAACGTCCTGACTTTC. Protein sequence: CASSRGLAGGHGANVLTF.

V and J are TRBV21-1 and TRBJ2-7; the table gives TRBD2 as D, unverified against the DNA. TRBV21-1 is a listed pseudogene. The CDR3 sequence is 14 residues long. The CDR3 protein is CASSTPTGDYEQYF. The CDR3, as DNA: TGTGCCAGCAGCACACCGACGGGAGATTACGAGCAGTACTTC.

The chain is built from TRBV4-1 and TRBJ1-2; 9 nucleotides align to TRBD1. The CDR3 runs 14 residues. Germline V gene sequence: CDR1 MGHRA, CDR2 YSYEKL. The junction had 4 bases not matched to a gene; V was cut back by 1 base and J by 7 bases. Here the CDR3 DNA reads TGCGCCAGCAGCCAAGTCGGACAGGGGATTGGCTACACCTTC. It specifies CASSQVGQGIGYTF.

This chain uses TRBV9 with TRBJ1-1; D might be TRBD1 (6 bases). The CDR3 runs 13 residues. V shed 3 bases and J shed 2 bases, with 8 bases lying between them. Germline values: CDR1 SGDLS, CDR2 YYNGEE. The CDR3 reads CASSGTVNTEAFF. DNA of the CDR3: TGTGCCAGCAGCGGGACAGTAAACACTGAAGCTTTCTTT.

The chain links TRBV7-2 to TRBJ1-6; D may be TRBD1 (6 bases). V was trimmed by 5 bases and J by 9 bases, leaving 20 bases between them. The germline CDR1 and CDR2 sequences are SGHTA and FQGNSA. The CDR3 covers 16 residues. The CDR3 DNA reads TGTGCCAGCAGCCCTCCCCCTGGGGGCCAGGCTTCACCCCTCCACTTT. Encoded protein: CASSPPPGGQASPLHF.

This sequence joins TRBV19 and TRBJ2-7, with 8 bases lining up with TRBD1. The V gene's germline CDR1 is LNHDA and CDR2 SQIVND (reference sequence). Trimming took 6 bases from V and 7 from J; bases not matched to a gene: 14. The CDR3 consists of 15 residues. This CDR3 reads CASRDRAHLRSEQYF. For the CDR3, the DNA is TGTGCCAGTAGGGACAGGGCCCACCTACGTTCAGAGCAGTACTTC.

The V gene is TRBV27, the J gene TRBJ2-3; D is possibly TRBD2 (7 bases). Trimming cost V 5 bases and J 2 bases, with 11 bases left between them. The CDR3 extends over 14 amino acids. Germline V gene sequence: CDR1 MNHEY, CDR2 SMNVEV (reference sequence). The CDR3 reads CASSRRGPTDTQYF. DNA of the CDR3: TGTGCCAGCAGTCGGCGGGGGCCCACAGATACGCAGTATTTT.

The rearrangement links TRBV9 to TRBJ1-1; 8 bases map to TRBD1. V was pared by 7 bases and J by 5 bases, with 7 bases of the junction left unmatched. The CDR3 is 13 residues long. The V gene's germline CDR1 is SGDLS and CDR2 YYNGEE. CDR3 DNA: TGTGCCAGCGGGCAGGGGGCAGGAACTGAAGCTTTCTTT. Amino acid sequence: CASGQGAGTEAFF.

This clone was recorded only once. V and J are TRBV7-9 and TRBJ2-1; 9 bases map to TRBD1. This CDR3 has 18 amino acids. Looked up from germline, CDR1 is SEHNR and CDR2 is FQNEAQ (reference sequence). With 1 base clipped from V and 6 bases from J, the junction kept 13 bases outside the gene matches. The CDR3 DNA sequence: TGTGCCAGCAGCTTAGGAGGGTTGGTTAGGACAGGGGTCAATGAGCAGTTCTTC. Translating it yields CASSLGGLVRTGVNEQFF.

The chain joins TRBV18 to TRBJ2-2, with D possibly being TRBD2 (5 bases). Germline V lookup: CDR1 KGHSH, CDR2 LQKENI. CDR3 size: 15 residues. Between the trimmed V and J ends, which lost 6 bases and 9 bases, there was a span of 20 bases. Here the CDR3 reads CASSFPSEEHRELFF. The CDR3 DNA reads TGTGCCAGCTCTTTCCCATCGGAGGAACACCGGGAGCTGTTTTTT.

This chain joins TRBV2 and TRBJ2-5; 8 positions match TRBD2. CDR1 and CDR2 (germline): SNHLY, FYNNEI. V was clipped by 3 bases and J by 3 bases; unmatched bases: 9. The CDR3 extends over 16 amino acids. The CDR3, as DNA: TGTGCCAGCAGTGAGCTCGGGCTAGCGGGCAAAGAGACCCAGTACTTC. Translation gives CASSELGLAGKETQYF. Combining the CDR3 with reference TRBV2 and TRBJ2-5 gives the whole variable domain EPEVTQTPSHQVTQMGQEVILRCVPISNHLYFYWYRQILGQKVEFLVSFYNNEISEKSEIFDDQFSVERPDGSNFTLKIRSTKLEDSAMYFCASSELGLAGKETQYFGPGTRLLVL.

The chain carries TRBV2 and TRBJ2-4; D unresolved. Between the trimmed V and J ends, which lost 3 bases and 0 bases, there was a span of 6 bases. Germline V lookup: CDR1 SNHLY, CDR2 FYNNEI. This CDR3 region has 14 residues. In nucleotides, the CDR3 is TGTGCCAGCAGTGATGGCTTAGCCAAAAACATTCAGTACTTC. It yields the protein CASSDGLAKNIQYF.

This chain connects TRBV11-2 to TRBJ1-2, with 8 nucleotides matching TRBD1. CDR1 SGHAT and CDR2 FQNNGV come from the germline V gene. V lost 0 bases to trimming and J lost 6 bases; unmatched junction nucleotides: 9. The CDR3 spans 16 residues. CDR3 nucleotides: TGTGCCAGCAGCTTAGACCCCCCGGGACAGGCCGATGGCTACACCTTC. It specifies CASSLDPPGQADGYTF. Using reference TRBV11-2 and TRBJ1-2 for the parts outside the CDR3, the full variable domain is EAGVAQSPRYKIIEKRQSVAFWCNPISGHATLYWYQQILGQGPKLLIQFQNNGVVDDSQLPKDRFSAERLKGVDSTLKIQPAKLEDSAVYLCASSLDPPGQADGYTFGSGTRLTVV.

This chain uses TRBV9 with TRBJ2-3; D perhaps matches TRBD2 (6 bases). The germline V gene encodes CDR1 SGDLS and CDR2 YYNGEE. V was pared by 3 bases and J by 0 bases, with 11 bases between. The CDR3 has 15 amino acids. The CDR3 sequence is CASSAGVTSTDTQYF. DNA of the CDR3: TGTGCCAGCAGCGCGGGGGTAACTAGCACAGATACGCAGTATTTT.

The chain couples TRBV2 to TRBJ1-5; D not certain. In germline, CDR1 is SNHLY, CDR2 FYNNEI. The V end was cut by 3 bases, the J end by 11 bases, with 11 bases between. The CDR3 sequence is 12 residues long. The DNA of the CDR3 is TGTGCCAGCAGTGACTCACTCCAGGCCCAGCATTTT. As protein: CASSDSLQAQHF.

The rearrangement joins TRBV6-5 to TRBJ1-1; 8 nucleotides line up with TRBD1. Unmatched junction bases numbered 10, after V lost 6 bases and J lost 10 bases. The germline CDR1 and CDR2 sequences are MNHEY and SVGAGI. The CDR3 is made up of 13 amino acids. The CDR3 reads CASSQAGQGTAFF. As DNA, the CDR3 is TGTGCCAGCAGCCAAGCCGGACAGGGCACAGCTTTCTTT.

The chain has TRBV5-5 and TRBJ2-7, with D possibly TRBD1 on 7 matching bases. The CDR3 is made up of 16 amino acids. Trimming removed 2 bases at V and 5 bases at J, with 20 bases between. Looked up from germline, CDR1 is SGHKS and CDR2 is YYEKEE (reference sequence). The CDR3, as DNA: TGTGCCAGCAGCTTCGGGAGACAGGGTTTAGTCGACGAGCAGTACTTC. It specifies CASSFGRQGLVDEQYF.

The chain joins TRBV6-1 to TRBJ2-2; TRBD1 matches 9 bases. The CDR3 is 15 amino acids. V trimming: 3 bases; J trimming: 1 base; junction bases outside the gene matches: 0. Germline V gene sequence: CDR1 MNHNS, CDR2 SASEGT. Here the CDR3 reads CASSEGQGNTGELFF. The CDR3 DNA follows: TGTGCCAGCAGTGAGGGACAGGGGAACACCGGGGAGCTGTTTTTT.

The chain is built from TRBV4-2 and TRBJ2-1; 8 bases fit TRBD2. Germline loops: CDR1 LGHNA, CDR2 YNFKEQ. This CDR3 is built from 17 residues. J was trimmed by 4 bases and V by 0 bases; bases with no gene match: 8. The chain's CDR3 is CASSQDGDGGAYNEQFF. The CDR3 DNA reads TGTGCCAGCAGCCAAGATGGGGACGGGGGGGCATACAATGAGCAGTTCTTC.

The V gene is TRBV6-6, the J gene TRBJ2-7; 7 bases are shared with TRBD1. The CDR3 contains 13 residues. Germline-derived CDR1 and CDR2 are MNHNY and SVGAGI (reference sequence). The junction had 4 bases not matched to a gene; V was cut back by 8 bases and J by 0 bases. CDR3 region: CASGRDSSYEQYF. The CDR3 DNA reads as TGTGCCAGCGGCCGGGACAGCTCCTACGAGCAGTACTTC.

This clone has only one observation. The rearrangement links TRBV15 to TRBJ2-3, with D perhaps matching TRBD1 (5 bases). CDR1 is LNHNV, CDR2 YYDKDF, per germline (reference sequence). The CDR3 is 16 residues long. Trimming left V 2 bases short and J 3 bases short, with 15 bases between. The CDR3 sequence: CATSRPDSLQTDTQYF. Here the CDR3 DNA reads TGTGCCACCAGCAGACCCGACAGTTTGCAGACAGATACGCAGTATTTT.

The chain carries TRBV11-2 and TRBJ1-6, with D perhaps TRBD1 (6 bases). This CDR3 is 17 amino acids long. V lost 0 bases, J lost 6 bases, and 15 bases lay in between. CDR1 and CDR2 (germline): SGHAT, FQNNGV. The CDR3 loop reads CASSLDLLGATNSPLHF. The CDR3, as DNA: TGTGCCAGCAGCTTAGATCTGTTGGGGGCGACTAATTCACCCCTCCACTTT.

The rearrangement uses TRBV18 and TRBJ2-7; 8 bases fit TRBD1. The CDR3 covers 15 residues. Unmatched junction bases numbered 8, after V lost 3 bases and J lost 4 bases. Germline V lookup: CDR1 KGHSH, CDR2 LQKENI. Here the CDR3 reads CASSPTGAKGYEQYF. DNA of the CDR3: TGTGCCAGCTCACCGACAGGGGCGAAGGGTTACGAGCAGTACTTC. The full variable domain, in which reference TRBV18 and TRBJ2-7 provide the parts outside the CDR3, is NAGVMQNPRHLVRRRGQEARLRCSPMKGHSHVYWYRQLPEEGLKFMVYLQKENIIDESGMPKERFSAEFPKEGPSILRIQQVVRGDSAAYFCASSPTGAKGYEQYFGPGTRLTVT.